The 12 T cell receptor beta chains given below trace back to one sample, sequenced in a study of blood T cell repertoires in COVID-19. TCRdb's copy holds only in-frame clones and misses some; the assay was immunoSEQ multiplex PCR. The repertoire holds tens of thousands of clones, with 65% to 85% as singletons. Sample: peripheral blood. The source of these receptors is a woman of 80 years or more with active or convalescent COVID-19.

The chain joins TRBV19 to TRBJ2-1; 9 bases are a match to TRBD2. The germline V gene has CDR1 LNHDA and CDR2 SQIVND (reference sequence). The CDR3 consists of 15 residues. The junction had 5 bases not matched to a gene; V was cut back by 3 bases and J by 5 bases. The CDR3 here is CASSIASGNHNEQFF. Written as DNA, the CDR3 is TGTGCCAGTAGTATTGCTAGCGGGAATCACAATGAGCAGTTCTTC.

The CDR3 reads CAGGVSNQPQHF. In DNA form, the CDR3 reads TGTGCCGGGGGGGTTAGCAATCAGCCCCAGCATTTT. The chain combines TRBV6-6 with TRBJ1-5, with a tentative D call TRBD1 (5 bases). V was cut by 11 bases and J by 0 bases, with 8 bases left in between. The CDR3 contains 12 residues. The germline V gene encodes CDR1 MNHNY and CDR2 SVGAGI (reference sequence).

The chain joins TRBV7-8 to TRBJ2-3, with 12 nucleotides matching TRBD2. CDR1 and CDR2 (germline): SGHVS, FQNEAQ. CDR3 length equals 16 residues. The J segment lost 1 base and the V segment lost 2 bases, leaving 1 base of the junction unmatched. CDR3 sequence: CASSLRLAGGTDTQYF. As DNA, the CDR3 is TGTGCCAGCAGCTTAAGACTAGCGGGAGGCACAGATACGCAGTATTTT.

The V call is TRBV28, the J call TRBJ2-2; D call uncertain. This CDR3 spans 12 amino acids. The V end lost 3 bases, the J end lost 5 bases, and 4 bases lay between the germline ends. In germline, CDR1 is MDHEN, CDR2 SYDVKM. CDR3 in DNA: TGTGCCAGCAGTTTTACAACCGGGGAGCTGTTTTTT. This encodes CASSFTTGELFF.

This rearrangement joins TRBV28 to TRBJ1-6; 7 nucleotides agree with TRBD1. Germline loops: CDR1 MDHEN, CDR2 SYDVKM. This CDR3 has 16 amino acids. With V trimmed by 6 bases and J by 8 bases, 13 bases remained unmatched. The CDR3 DNA follows: TGTGCCAGCAGCCAGACCCAGGGGGGATTTGATTCACCCCTCCACTTT. It yields the protein CASSQTQGGFDSPLHF. Full variable domain (rest looked up from reference TRBV28 and TRBJ1-6): DVKVTQSSRYLVKRTGEKVFLECVQDMDHENMFWYRQDPGLGLRLIYFSYDVKMKEKGDIPEGYSVSREKKERFSLILESASTNQTSMYLCASSQTQGGFDSPLHFGNGTRLTVT.

This clone showed up just once. V gene TRBV7-8 combines with J gene TRBJ1-4; the D gene is possibly TRBD1 (5 bases). Per germline, CDR1 SGHVS and CDR2 FQNEAQ. This CDR3 region has 15 residues. V dropped 5 bases and J dropped 1 base, with 11 bases sitting between them. CDR3: CASSPRVGTNEKLFF. The CDR3 bases are TGTGCCAGCAGCCCCAGGGTGGGAACTAATGAAAAACTGTTTTTT.

The chain recombines TRBV5-1 with TRBJ1-1; D is ambiguous. The germline V and J ends were trimmed by 4 bases and 0 bases, with 13 bases remaining between them. CDR3 length: 15 residues. The germline V gene has CDR1 SGHRS and CDR2 YFSETQ. The CDR3 reads CASSGSNGMNTEAFF. The CDR3 DNA reads TGCGCCAGCAGCGGATCGAACGGGATGAACACTGAAGCTTTCTTT.

This chain links TRBV24-1 with TRBJ2-1; 9 positions match TRBD1. Germline V gives CDR1 KGHDR, CDR2 SFDVKD. The CDR3 contains 11 residues. V shed 10 bases, J shed 15 bases, and the junction held 9 bases outside the gene matches. The CDR3 coding sequence is TGTGCCACTAACGACGGGACAGGGTTGTTCTTC. Translated, it gives CATNDGTGLFF.

Comments on this clone: The junction departs from germline at one end; a sequencing error may be responsible. This chain joins TRBV6-5 and TRBJ2-3, with 7 bases identical to TRBD2. The CDR3 loop spans 13 amino acids. The germline V gene has CDR1 MNHEY and CDR2 SVGAGI. The CDR3 DNA follows: TGTGCCAGCAGGACGAGAACCGGGACTATTCGACATTTT. Translating it yields CASRTRTGTIRHF.

This clone was seen a few times. The chain joins TRBV6-5 to TRBJ1-1, with a tentative D call TRBD1 (6 bases). The CDR3 spans 14 residues. Trimming left V 0 bases short and J 7 bases short, with 12 bases between. Germline V gene lookup returns CDR1 MNHEY and CDR2 SVGAGI. The CDR3 region has the DNA TGTGCCAGCAGTTACTCGGGCAGGGGCTTTGAAGCTTTCTTT. Protein sequence: CASSYSGRGFEAFF.

V and J are TRBV4-1 and TRBJ1-2, with 10 bases lining up with TRBD1. The CDR3 spans 19 residues. Losses at the gene ends were 0 bases for V and 4 bases for J; bases not matched to a gene: 14. The germline V gene encodes CDR1 MGHRA and CDR2 YSYEKL. The CDR3 DNA reads TGCGCCAGCAGCCAAGATATGGGGACAGGGGAGCAGTTCCCCTATGGCTACACCTTC. Protein sequence: CASSQDMGTGEQFPYGYTF.

The chain recombines TRBV5-8 with TRBJ2-7, with 12 positions matching TRBD1. This CDR3 is 15 amino acids long. The germline V gene has CDR1 SGHTS and CDR2 YDEGEE. Germline trimming cut 3 bases from V and 6 bases from J; bases unmatched to any gene: 7. CDR3 region: CASSSGTGGLGEQYF. The CDR3 nucleotides are TGTGCCAGCAGCTCCGGGACAGGGGGCCTCGGCGAGCAGTACTTC.